The next 5 T cell receptor beta chains were all read from a single sample in a study of blood T cells in healthy people across ages. Using a J-beta primer mix together with a sample-barcoded 5' primer, a second PCR was run for roughly 7 to 12 cycles. TCRdb recomputed calls from the 5' RACE reads with MiXCR, one row per CDR3 protein. The sample includes approximately 1.5 million distinct CDR3 sequences, roughly 43% of them seen just once. Specimen: blood. Receptors were obtained from a woman aged 18-29 years in good health.

The chain couples TRBV20-1 to TRBJ2-1, with D maybe TRBD2 (6 bases). This CDR3 contains 12 residues. CDR1 is DFQATT, CDR2 SNEGSKA, per germline (reference sequence). CDR3 nucleotide sequence: TGCAGAACCCTCCGGGGGTACAATGAGCAGTTCTTC. This encodes CRTLRGYNEQFF.

This clonotype was observed a handful of times. V gene TRBV27 combines with J gene TRBJ2-1; 11 bases are a match to TRBD2. This CDR3 region has 15 residues. CDR1 is MNHEY, CDR2 SMNVEV, per germline (reference sequence). Trimming took 2 bases from V and 7 from J; bases not matched to a gene: 4. CDR3 coding DNA: TGTGCCAGCAGTTTAGGTAGCGGGGGGGCAAATGAGCAGTTCTTC. It specifies CASSLGSGGANEQFF.

This chain uses TRBV11-1 with TRBJ2-3; the D gene is possibly TRBD2 (5 bases). The germline V gene has CDR1 SGHAT and CDR2 FQDESV (reference sequence). Trimming cost V 3 bases and J 3 bases, with 10 bases left between them. This CDR3 has 14 amino acids. The CDR3 DNA sequence: TGTGCCAGCAGCTTCGGGGATGGGACAGATACGCAGTATTTT. As protein: CASSFGDGTDTQYF.

The chain joins TRBV20-1 to TRBJ2-4; the D call may be TRBD1 or TRBD2 (7 bases each). The germline V and J ends were trimmed by 6 bases and 13 bases, with 25 bases remaining between them. CDR3 length equals 14 residues. From germline, CDR1 is DFQATT and CDR2 SNEGSKA (reference sequence). This chain's CDR3 is CSARTGTDRGEQYF. DNA for the CDR3: TGCAGTGCCAGAACCGGGACAGATCGGGGGGAGCAGTACTTC.

This chain links TRBV4-3 with TRBJ1-2; TRBD1 matches at 7 bases. J was trimmed by 3 bases and V by 1 base; bases with no gene match: 5. CDR1 and CDR2 from the germline V gene are LGHNA and YSLEER. The CDR3 totals 15 residues. The CDR3 DNA reads TGCGCCAGCAGCCAAGGGGCAGGGGGGCACTATGGCTACACCTTC. Its translation: CASSQGAGGHYGYTF.